The 16 T cell receptor beta chains reported below all come from one sample, sequenced in a study of T cell repertoires in cytomegalovirus infection. TCRdb passed the reads through MiXCR, listing each CDR3 protein once. The data contain approximately 97,000 distinct CDR3 sequences, approximately 15% of them singletons. The sequenced material came from PBMCs. These receptor sequences come from a human donor in good health (CMV status not recorded). Some clones in this sample may be carry-over from other donors' samples.

Remarks on this clonotype: This may come from a read error, since a much larger clone is one base off. CDR3: CACSLPGGEAFF. CDR3 nucleotide sequence: TGTGCCTGCAGCTTACCGGGTGGCGAAGCTTTCTTT. This chain joins TRBV7-6 and TRBJ1-1; D uncertain. The CDR3 sequence is 12 residues long. The germline V gene encodes CDR1 SGHVS and CDR2 FNYEAQ.

This clonotype was observed at least ten times. This chain uses TRBV7-2 with TRBJ2-1, with D possibly matching TRBD2 (5 bases). The CDR3 is made up of 15 amino acids. The V gene's germline CDR1 is SGHTA and CDR2 FQGNSA. Trimming stripped 2 bases from V and 7 bases from J, with 15 bases between. In DNA, the CDR3 is TGTGCCAGCAGCTTACAAGCGGTCAAAGGGAATGAGCAGTTCTTC. This sequence encodes CASSLQAVKGNEQFF. Full variable domain (outside the CDR3, taken from reference TRBV7-2 and TRBJ2-1): GAGVSQSPSNKVTEKGKDVELRCDPISGHTALYWYRQSLGQGLEFLIYFQGNSAPDKSGLPSDRFSAERTGGSVSTLTIQRTQQEDSAVYLCASSLQAVKGNEQFFGPGTRLTVL.

This chain links TRBV5-6 with TRBJ1-6; 7 bases fit TRBD1. V gave up 2 bases and J gave up 8 bases; unmatched junction bases: 7. The CDR3 has 15 amino acids. Looked up from germline, CDR1 is SGHDT and CDR2 is YYEEEE. This CDR3 reads CASSLGGFNDSPLHF. The CDR3 DNA reads as TGTGCCAGCAGCTTAGGGGGCTTCAATGATTCACCCCTCCACTTT.

This clonotype showed up many times. The J gene is TRBJ2-6, the V gene TRBV19; 7 bases match TRBD1. Trimming cost V 4 bases and J 0 bases; bases outside gene matches: 9. The CDR3 runs to 18 residues. Germline V gene sequence: CDR1 LNHDA, CDR2 SQIVND (reference sequence). The CDR3 coding sequence is TGTGCCAGTAGTACCCGGAGACAGGGAGTCTCTGGGGCCAACGTCCTGACTTTC. Protein product: CASSTRRQGVSGANVLTF.

The chain joins TRBV20-1 to TRBJ1-1; D is uncertain. The CDR3 sequence is 11 residues long. V lost 5 bases and J 4 bases, leaving 8 bases between the germline ends. Germline V gives CDR1 DFQATT, CDR2 SNEGSKA (reference sequence). The DNA of the CDR3 is TGCAGTGCTGGGTGGACCACTGAAGCTTTCTTT. Translating it yields CSAGWTTEAFF.

This clonotype was seen a handful of times. The genes are TRBV14 and TRBJ2-7, with 8 bases that match TRBD2. The length of the CDR3 is 13 residues. CDR1 and CDR2 (germline): SGHDN, FVKESK. J was trimmed by 7 bases and V by 5 bases; bases with no gene match: 7. In DNA form, the CDR3 reads TGTGCCAGCAGCTTTCGGGGGGGAGGAGAGCAGTACTTC. Protein sequence: CASSFRGGGEQYF.

The V and J genes are TRBV30 and TRBJ1-1; D ambiguous. This CDR3 has 11 residues. Germline CDR1 is GTSNPN and CDR2 is SVGIG (reference sequence). V was clipped by 2 bases and J by 8 bases, with 9 bases between them. The DNA of the CDR3 is TGTGCCTGGAGTCTTAGTCCCGAAGCTTTCTTT. Translated, it gives CAWSLSPEAFF.

The table lists this clonotype with a few counts. This chain connects TRBV5-4 to TRBJ2-1, with D tentatively TRBD2 (5 bases). Per the germline V gene, CDR1 is SGHNT and CDR2 is YYREEE (reference sequence). This CDR3 spans 18 amino acids. V dropped 0 bases and J dropped 0 bases, with 16 bases sitting between them. CDR3 sequence (DNA): TGTGCCAGCAGCTTGGGGCCAGAGGGTACCAGCTCCTACAATGAGCAGTTCTTC. Its protein is CASSLGPEGTSSYNEQFF.

The rearrangement joins TRBV7-3 to TRBJ2-5; tentatively, D is TRBD1 or TRBD2 (5 bases each). Germline assignment: CDR1 SGHTA and CDR2 FQGTGA. This CDR3 has 16 amino acids. Trimming left V 4 bases short and J 1 base short, with 16 bases between. The CDR3 sequence is CASSSSQGEGQETQYF. CDR3 nucleotides: TGTGCCAGCAGCTCAAGTCAGGGTGAGGGCCAAGAGACCCAGTACTTC.

This chain links TRBV12-3 or TRBV12-4 with TRBJ2-2, with D perhaps matching TRBD1 (5 bases). CDR3 length: 16 amino acids. The V end was cut by 7 bases, the J end by 4 bases, with 19 bases between. This chain's CDR3 is CASTPRARAGTGELFF. CDR3 in DNA: TGTGCCAGCACCCCACGGGCCAGGGCAGGCACCGGGGAGCTGTTTTTT.

A remark on this clonotype: Compared with germline, one end of the junction differs, possibly owing to a read error. The rearrangement joins TRBV5-4 to TRBJ2-5, with D unresolved. Germline CDR1 SGHNT, CDR2 YYREEE (reference sequence). The CDR3 runs to 14 residues. The CDR3 spells CASSLGLGQKTQYF. DNA of the CDR3: TGTGCCAGCAGCTTGGGGCTAGGCCAAAAGACCCAGTACTTC.

This clonotype was seen more than once but under ten times. The gene calls are TRBV5-1 and TRBJ1-1; 12 positions match TRBD1. V lost 4 bases to trimming and J lost 2 bases; unmatched junction nucleotides: 15. CDR1 and CDR2 (germline): SGHRS, YFSETQ. The CDR3 extends over 19 amino acids. The chain's CDR3 is CASSGGTGGVGPTNTEAFF. CDR3 bases: TGCGCCAGCAGCGGCGGGACAGGGGGCGTTGGACCCACCAACACTGAAGCTTTCTTT.

This clonotype was observed many times. The chain combines TRBV7-9 with TRBJ2-1, with D perhaps matching TRBD1 or TRBD2 (5 bases each). The CDR3 consists of 16 residues. The V gene lost 0 bases and the J gene lost 5 bases, with 14 bases spanning the gap. Germline CDR1 SEHNR, CDR2 FQNEAQ (reference sequence). CDR3 nucleotide sequence: TGTGCCAGCAGCTTAGCCCTGGGACCCAAAAACAATGAGCAGTTCTTC. It yields the protein CASSLALGPKNNEQFF.

This clonotype was found many times. The chain couples TRBV12-3 or TRBV12-4 to TRBJ2-5; 12 nucleotides agree with TRBD2. V dropped 5 bases and J dropped 5; count of bases not matched to a gene: 6. The CDR3 has 15 amino acids. CDR3 in DNA: TGTGCCAGCAGTCCTAGCGGGGGGGCCGTGGAGACCCAGTACTTC. Protein sequence: CASSPSGGAVETQYF.

The chain links TRBV12-3 or TRBV12-4 to TRBJ1-1; D perhaps matches TRBD1 (5 bases). The CDR3 has 15 amino acids. The V gene lost 3 bases and the J gene lost 0 bases, with 11 bases spanning the gap. The DNA for the CDR3 is TGTGCCAGCAGTTTCGGGCAGGGCATGAACACTGAAGCTTTCTTT. Protein: CASSFGQGMNTEAFF.

This clonotype has at least ten counts. The V and J genes are TRBV7-2 and TRBJ2-7; D remains unclear. Deletions cut 1 base from V and 1 base from J, with 5 bases between. The CDR3 is 13 amino acids. Germline assignment: CDR1 SGHTA and CDR2 FQGNSA. CDR3 residues: CASSLERSYEQYF. The DNA for the CDR3 is TGTGCCAGCAGCTTAGAAAGGTCCTACGAGCAGTACTTC.